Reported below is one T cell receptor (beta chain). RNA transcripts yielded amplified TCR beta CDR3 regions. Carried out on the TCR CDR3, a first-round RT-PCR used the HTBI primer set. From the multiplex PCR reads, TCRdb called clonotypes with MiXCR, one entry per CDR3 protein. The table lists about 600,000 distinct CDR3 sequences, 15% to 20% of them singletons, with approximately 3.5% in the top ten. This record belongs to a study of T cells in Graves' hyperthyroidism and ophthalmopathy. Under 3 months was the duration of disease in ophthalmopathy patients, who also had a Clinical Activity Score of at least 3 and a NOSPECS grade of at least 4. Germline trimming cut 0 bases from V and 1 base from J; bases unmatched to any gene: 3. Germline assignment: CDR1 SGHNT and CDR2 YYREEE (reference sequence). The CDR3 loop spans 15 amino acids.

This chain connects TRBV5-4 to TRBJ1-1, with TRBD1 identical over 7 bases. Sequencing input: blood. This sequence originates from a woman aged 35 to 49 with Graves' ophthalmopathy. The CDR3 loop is CASSLEGQRNTEAFF. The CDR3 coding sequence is TGTGCCAGCAGCTTGGAGGGACAGAGGAACACTGAAGCTTTCTTT. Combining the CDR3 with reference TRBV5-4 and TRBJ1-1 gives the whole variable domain ETGVTQSPTHLIKTRGQQVTLRCSSQSGHNTVSWYQQALGQGPQFIFQYYREEENGRGNFPPRFSGLQFPNYSSELNVNALELDDSALYLCASSLEGQRNTEAFFGQGTRLTVV.